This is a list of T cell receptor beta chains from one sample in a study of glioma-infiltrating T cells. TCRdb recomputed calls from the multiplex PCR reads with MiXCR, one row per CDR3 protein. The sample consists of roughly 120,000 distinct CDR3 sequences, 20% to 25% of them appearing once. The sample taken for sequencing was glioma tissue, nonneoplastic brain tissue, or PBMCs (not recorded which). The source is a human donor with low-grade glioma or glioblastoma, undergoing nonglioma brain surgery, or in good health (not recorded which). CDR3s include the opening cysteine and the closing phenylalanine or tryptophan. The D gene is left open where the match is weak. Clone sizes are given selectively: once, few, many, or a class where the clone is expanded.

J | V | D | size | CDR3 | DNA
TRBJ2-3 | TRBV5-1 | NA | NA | CASSFLRGDDADTQYF | TGCGCCAGCAGCTTTTTACGGGGAGATGACGCAGATACGCAGTATTTT
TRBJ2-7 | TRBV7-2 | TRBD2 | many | CASSLSGTSGNYEQYF | TGTGCCAGCAGCTTATCCGGAACTAGCGGGAACTACGAGCAGTACTTC
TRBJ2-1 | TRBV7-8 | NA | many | CASSLAQASGNEQFF | TGTGCCAGCAGCTTAGCGCAGGCTTCGGGCAATGAGCAGTTCTTC
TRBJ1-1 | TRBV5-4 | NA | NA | CASSRLMNTEAFF | TGTGCCAGCAGCAGACTAATGAACACTGAAGCTTTCTTT
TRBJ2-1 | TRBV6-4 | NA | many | CASSVDGSNEQFF | TGTGCCAGCAGTGTCGACGGAAGCAATGAGCAGTTCTTC
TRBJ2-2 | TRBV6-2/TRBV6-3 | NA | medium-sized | CASSYARVDYTGELFF | TGTGCCAGCAGTTACGCGAGGGTCGACTACACCGGGGAGCTGTTTTTT
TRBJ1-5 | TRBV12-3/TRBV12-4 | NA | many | CASSLSVSNQPQHF | TGTGCCAGCAGTTTAAGCGTCAGCAATCAGCCCCAGCATTTT
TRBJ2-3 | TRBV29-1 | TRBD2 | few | CSVDTPGLASDTQYF | TGCAGCGTTGACACTCCGGGACTAGCGTCAGATACGCAGTATTTT
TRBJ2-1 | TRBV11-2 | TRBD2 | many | CASSLRTSGYNEQFF | TGTGCCAGCAGCTTGCGGACTAGCGGATACAATGAGCAGTTCTTC
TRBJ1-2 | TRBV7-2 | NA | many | CASSLSSGDYNYGYTF | TGTGCCAGCAGCTTATCGTCGGGGGATTACAACTATGGCTACACCTTC
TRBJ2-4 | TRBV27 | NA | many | CASSSGALEYF | TGTGCCAGCAGTTCAGGGGCCCTAGAGTACTTC
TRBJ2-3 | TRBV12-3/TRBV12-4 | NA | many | CASSLHYTQYF | TGTGCCAGCAGTTTACATTATACGCAGTATTTT
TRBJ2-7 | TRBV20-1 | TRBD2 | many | CSARALAGGYEQYF | TGCAGTGCTAGAGCCCTAGCGGGGGGCTACGAGCAGTACTTC
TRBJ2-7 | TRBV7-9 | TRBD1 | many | CASSRDRGLDEQYF | TGTGCCAGCAGCAGAGACAGGGGGCTGGACGAGCAGTACTTC
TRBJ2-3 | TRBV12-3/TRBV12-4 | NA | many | CASSFGLELSTDTQYF | TGTGCCAGCAGTTTTGGGCTCGAGCTTAGCACAGATACGCAGTATTTT
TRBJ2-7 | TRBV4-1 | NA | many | CASSRGPGSSYEQYF | TGCGCCAGCAGCCGAGGGCCGGGAAGCTCCTACGAGCAGTACTTC
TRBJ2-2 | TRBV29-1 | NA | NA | CSVIGTPGELFF | TGCAGCGTAATCGGTACCCCGGGGGAGCTGTTTTTT
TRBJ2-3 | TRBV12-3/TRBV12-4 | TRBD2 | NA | CASSSLQGTSVYF | TGTGCCAGCAGTTCATTACAGGGGACTAGCGTGTATTTT
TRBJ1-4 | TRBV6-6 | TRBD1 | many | CASSYPDRADEKLFF | TGTGCCAGCAGTTACCCGGACAGGGCGGATGAAAAACTGTTTTTT
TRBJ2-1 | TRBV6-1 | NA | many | CASSAGLYNEQFF | TGTGCCAGCAGTGCGGGGCTCTACAATGAGCAGTTCTTC
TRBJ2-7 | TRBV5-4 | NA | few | CASSPPGGSSYEQYF | TGTGCCAGCAGCCCGCCCGGGGGTTCTTCCTACGAGCAGTACTTC
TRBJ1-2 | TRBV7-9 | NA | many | CASSLTVNGYTF | TGTGCCAGCAGCTTAACAGTTAACGGCTACACCTTC
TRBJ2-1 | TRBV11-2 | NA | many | CASSLLLGIEQFF | TGTGCCAGCAGCTTACTCTTGGGGATTGAGCAGTTCTTC
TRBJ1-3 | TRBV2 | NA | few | CASSETRGGSGNTIYF | TGTGCCAGCAGTGAAACGAGGGGAGGCTCTGGAAACACCATATATTTT
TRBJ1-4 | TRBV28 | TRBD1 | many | CASSPGTGGAEKLFF | TGTGCCAGCAGTCCCGGGACAGGGGGCGCGGAAAAACTGTTTTTT
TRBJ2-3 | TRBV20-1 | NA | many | CSASGLATDTQYF | TGCAGTGCTAGTGGGCTAGCGACAGATACGCAGTATTTT
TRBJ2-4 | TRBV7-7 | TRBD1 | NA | CASSRRDSPLAKNIQDF | TGTGCTAGCAGCCGACGGGACAGTCCATTGGCCAAAAACATTCAGGACTTC
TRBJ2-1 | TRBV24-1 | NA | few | CATTPRRCGEQFF | TGTGCCACCACCCCCCGGCGGTGCGGTGAGCAGTTCTTC
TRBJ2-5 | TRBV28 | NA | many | CASSLLDETQYF | TGTGCCAGCAGTTTGCTAGACGAGACCCAGTACTTC
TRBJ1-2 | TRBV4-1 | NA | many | CASSQLSSGPGYTF | TGCGCCAGCAGCCAGCTGTCGTCGGGGCCTGGCTACACCTTC
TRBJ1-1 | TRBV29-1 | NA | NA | CSVEDAGAGRTEAFF | TGCAGCGTTGAAGATGCGGGGGCGGGAAGAACTGAAGCTTTCTTT
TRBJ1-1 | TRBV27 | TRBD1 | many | CASRGQGMNTEAFF | TGTGCCAGCAGGGGACAGGGGATGAACACTGAAGCTTTCTTT
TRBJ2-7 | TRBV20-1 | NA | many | CSAIMLEIPSSEQYF | TGCAGTGCTATCATGCTAGAGATCCCCTCTTCCGAGCAGTACTTC
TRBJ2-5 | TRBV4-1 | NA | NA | CASSKGEVNRQETQYF | TGCGCCAGCAGCAAAGGTGAAGTGAACCGTCAAGAGACCCAGTACTTC
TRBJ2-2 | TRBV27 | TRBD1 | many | CASSLVGTGFHGELFF | TGTGCCAGCAGTTTAGTCGGGACAGGGTTTCACGGGGAGCTGTTTTTT
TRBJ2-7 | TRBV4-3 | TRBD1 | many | CASSQDRGPYEQYF | TGCGCCAGCAGCCAAGACAGGGGGCCCTACGAGCAGTACTTC
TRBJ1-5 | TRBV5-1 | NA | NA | CASSPQNSNQPQHF | TGCGCCAGCAGCCCACAGAATAGCAATCAGCCCCAGCATTTT
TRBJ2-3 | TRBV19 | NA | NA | CASSMTDTQYF | TGTGCCAGTAGTATGACAGATACGCAGTATTTT
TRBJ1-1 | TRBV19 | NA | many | CASSPDNPGSSGTEAFF | TGTGCCAGTAGTCCCGACAATCCCGGGTCGTCGGGCACTGAAGCTTTCTTT